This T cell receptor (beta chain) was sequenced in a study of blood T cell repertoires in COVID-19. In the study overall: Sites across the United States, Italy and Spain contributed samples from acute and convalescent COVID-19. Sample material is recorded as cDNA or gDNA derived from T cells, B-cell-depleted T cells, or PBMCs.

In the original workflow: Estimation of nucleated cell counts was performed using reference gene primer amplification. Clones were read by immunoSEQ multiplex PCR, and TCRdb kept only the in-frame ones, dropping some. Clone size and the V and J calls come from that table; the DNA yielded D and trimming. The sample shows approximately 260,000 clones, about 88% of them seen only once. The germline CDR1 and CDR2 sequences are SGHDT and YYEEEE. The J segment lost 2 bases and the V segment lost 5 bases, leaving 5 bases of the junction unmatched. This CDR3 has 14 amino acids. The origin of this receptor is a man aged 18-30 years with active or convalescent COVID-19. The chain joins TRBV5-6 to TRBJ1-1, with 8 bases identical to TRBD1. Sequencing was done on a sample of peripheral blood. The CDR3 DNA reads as TGTGCCAGCAGTTGGGGACAGGTTAACACTGAAGCTTTCTTT. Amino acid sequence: CASSWGQVNTEAFF.